Each of the 25 T cell receptor beta chains below was sequenced from the same sample in a study of blood T cells in healthy people across ages. A second PCR, run for about 6 to 11 cycles, used a sample-barcoded 5' primer plus a J-beta primer mix. TCRdb called the 5' RACE reads again in MiXCR, with one record for every CDR3 protein. This sample yields fewer than 950,000 distinct CDR3 sequences, of which roughly 53% are seen a single time; about two fifths belongs to the top ten. Sequenced material: blood. The receptors were sampled from a man aged 80 or over in good health.

This clonotype has just one count. The chain uses TRBV7-2 and TRBJ1-2; 7 bases are shared with TRBD1. J was trimmed by 3 bases and V by 2 bases; bases with no gene match: 9. The length of the CDR3 is 16 residues. CDR1 and CDR2 from the germline V gene are SGHTA and FQGNSA. The CDR3 bases are TGTGCCAGCAGCTTACAAATGACAGGGACCTACTATGGCTACACCTTC. Translated, it gives CASSLQMTGTYYGYTF.

This clonotype was recorded a few times. The V call is TRBV6-6, the J call TRBJ1-2; TRBD1 is a possible D gene (6 bases). V was trimmed by 6 bases and J by 3 bases, leaving 11 bases between them. There are 13 residues in the CDR3. The germline V gene encodes CDR1 MNHNY and CDR2 SVGAGI (reference sequence). CDR3 DNA sequence: TGTGCCAGCAGAAACTCAGGGGACTATGGCTACACCTTC. Translating it yields CASRNSGDYGYTF.

This clonotype appeared a few times. The chain recombines TRBV6-5 with TRBJ1-5, with 8 nucleotides matching TRBD1. The CDR3 has 15 residues. After removal of 5 bases from V and 4 bases from J, the junction contained 7 bases not matched to a gene. Per germline, CDR1 MNHEY and CDR2 SVGAGI. CDR3 coding DNA: TGTGCCAGCAGTCCGGGACAGGTTGAGAATCAGCCCCAGCATTTT. Its protein is CASSPGQVENQPQHF.

Only one count was recorded for this clonotype. The chain couples TRBV12-3 or TRBV12-4 to TRBJ1-1; the D gene is possibly TRBD1 (5 bases). V lost 3 bases and J 7 bases, leaving 9 bases between the germline ends. The CDR3 runs 12 residues. CDR3 coding DNA: TGTGCCAGCAGTTTGGGGCCCGTTGAAGCTTTCTTT. Residues: CASSLGPVEAFF.

A note on this clonotype: A junction boundary mismatches the germline segment, possibly from a read error. The chain joins TRBV7-3 to TRBJ2-7; D is undetermined. The CDR3 length is 13 residues. Germline CDR1 SGHTA, CDR2 FQGTGA. For the CDR3, the DNA is TGTGTCAGCAGCTTACCTTACGGGTACGAGCAGTACTTC. Translation: CVSSLPYGYEQYF.

The chain joins TRBV20-1 to TRBJ2-2, with TRBD2 matching over 9 bases. Germline V gene lookup returns CDR1 DFQATT and CDR2 SNEGSKA (reference sequence). The trim removed 0 bases at V and 7 bases at J, leaving 9 bases unmatched. This CDR3 is built from 16 residues. The CDR3 protein is CSARDVAGATIGELFF. The CDR3 DNA sequence: TGCAGTGCTAGAGATGTAGCGGGAGCGACTATCGGGGAGCTGTTTTTT.

This clonotype appeared a few times. The V call is TRBV11-2, the J call TRBJ2-1; 12 nucleotides match TRBD2. The germline CDR1 and CDR2 sequences are SGHAT and FQNNGV. V shed 3 bases, J shed 2 bases, and the junction held 8 bases outside the gene matches. The CDR3 sequence is 18 residues long. CDR3 loop: CASSFSPGLAGTYNEQFF. Here the CDR3 DNA reads TGTGCCAGCAGCTTTAGCCCCGGACTAGCGGGAACCTACAATGAGCAGTTCTTC.

In this sample, this clonotype turned up a few times. This chain joins TRBV20-1 and TRBJ1-1; D is undetermined. This CDR3 has 13 residues. V was cut by 0 bases and J by 7 bases, with 12 bases left in between. CDR1 is DFQATT and CDR2 is SNEGSKA in the germline V gene (reference sequence). CDR3 coding DNA: TGCAGTGCTAGAGATATATTTCATGGTGAAGCTTTCTTT. Encoded protein: CSARDIFHGEAFF.

This clonotype appeared many times. V is TRBV4-1 and J is TRBJ2-1; D perhaps matches TRBD2 (6 bases). The CDR3 totals 17 residues. Germline-derived CDR1 and CDR2 are MGHRA and YSYEKL. Deletions cut 4 bases from V and 5 bases from J, with 21 bases between. Here the CDR3 DNA reads TGCGCCAGCAGCCGAAGGGAGGAGGACGGATACAACAATGAGCAGTTCTTC. As protein: CASSRREEDGYNNEQFF.

This rearrangement joins TRBV28 to TRBJ2-1, with 8 positions matching TRBD1. Trimming cost V 7 bases and J 7 bases; bases outside gene matches: 9. Germline V CDR1 and CDR2: MDHEN, SYDVKM. This CDR3 contains 14 residues. The CDR3, as DNA: TGTGCCAGCAACACCAGGGGGCTTATAAATGAGCAGTTCTTC. Translation: CASNTRGLINEQFF.

The rearrangement links TRBV7-2 to TRBJ2-2; 7 bases align to TRBD1. Germline V gene lookup returns CDR1 SGHTA and CDR2 FQGNSA. The J segment lost 6 bases and the V segment lost 8 bases, leaving 12 bases of the junction unmatched. CDR3 size: 15 residues. CDR3 sequence (DNA): TGTGCCAGCCTTCCCCGGACAGGCGTTTCCGGGGAGCTGTTTTTT. Its translation: CASLPRTGVSGELFF.

This clonotype occurred a few times. The V call is TRBV29-1, the J call TRBJ1-2; D call uncertain. This CDR3 comprises 15 residues. Germline V CDR1 and CDR2: SQVTM, ANQGSEA. V was trimmed by 0 bases and J by 6 bases, leaving 17 bases between them. The CDR3 bases are TGCAGCGTTGAAGAGCTAGGGCAACCCTACCATGGCTACACCTTC. This encodes CSVEELGQPYHGYTF. Together with reference TRBV29-1 and TRBJ1-2, the CDR3 gives the full variable domain: SAVISQKPSRDICQRGTSLTIQCQVDSQVTMMFWYRQQPGQSLTLIATANQGSEATYESGFVIDKFPISRPNLTFSTLTVSNMSPEDSSIYLCSVEELGQPYHGYTFGSGTRLTVV.

The V gene is TRBV6-1, the J gene TRBJ2-7; tentatively, D is TRBD1 (5 bases). Germline values: CDR1 MNHNS, CDR2 SASEGT. This CDR3 comprises 16 residues. Trimming removed 6 bases at V and 1 base at J, with 19 bases between. The CDR3 DNA sequence: TGTGCCAGCAGCGGAGAGGCAGGGCACTATTCCTACGAGCAGTACTTC. This translates into CASSGEAGHYSYEQYF.

This chain uses TRBV30 with TRBJ1-2; 7 bases line up with TRBD1. Trimming at V came to 3 bases and at J to 7 bases, leaving 17 bases not matched to a gene. From germline, CDR1 is GTSNPN and CDR2 SVGIG (reference sequence). This CDR3 is built from 16 residues. The CDR3: CAWSGETGTAPGGYTF. DNA of the CDR3: TGTGCCTGGAGCGGCGAAACCGGGACAGCACCTGGTGGCTACACCTTC.

The V call is TRBV7-9, the J call TRBJ2-1; TRBD2 matches 7 bases. The CDR3 contains 15 residues. Germline assignment: CDR1 SEHNR and CDR2 FQNEAQ (reference sequence). The J segment lost 3 bases and the V segment lost 7 bases, leaving 9 bases of the junction unmatched. The CDR3 is CASNPGTTRYNEQFF. As DNA, the CDR3 is TGTGCCAGCAATCCGGGGACTACGCGCTACAATGAGCAGTTCTTC.

This chain connects TRBV20-1 to TRBJ1-2; TRBD1 might be the D (6 bases). Trimming removed 6 bases at V and 4 bases at J, with 15 bases between. The CDR3 covers 13 residues. Germline V gene data show CDR1 as DFQATT and CDR2 as SNEGSKA (reference sequence). The CDR3 DNA reads as TGCAGTGCCGTGAGGGGGGCTGGCTATGGCTACACCTTC. This encodes CSAVRGAGYGYTF.

The V call is TRBV28, the J call TRBJ2-5; D not resolved. Per the germline V gene, CDR1 is MDHEN and CDR2 is SYDVKM. The CDR3 length is 14 residues. The germline V and J ends were trimmed by 5 bases and 0 bases, with 10 bases remaining between them. CDR3 sequence reads: CASSPTWYQETQYF. Here the CDR3 DNA reads TGTGCCAGCAGTCCTACATGGTACCAAGAGACCCAGTACTTC.

This chain links TRBV9 with TRBJ2-2; no firm D call. The germline CDR1 and CDR2 sequences are SGDLS and YYNGEE. V was cut by 3 bases and J by 4 bases, with 4 bases left in between. The CDR3 runs 12 residues. This CDR3 is CASSGLTGELFF. CDR3 coding DNA: TGTGCCAGCAGCGGGCTCACCGGGGAGCTGTTTTTT.

This chain connects TRBV7-2 to TRBJ1-6; perhaps TRBD1 as D (6 bases). The CDR3 extends over 16 amino acids. The V and J ends lost 4 bases and 5 bases respectively, with 15 bases between them. CDR1 and CDR2 (germline): SGHTA, FQGNSA. Here the CDR3 DNA reads TGTGCCAGCAGCTCCTCGACAGGAGTTAATAATTCACCCCTCCACTTT. It translates to CASSSSTGVNNSPLHF.

The chain joins TRBV27 to TRBJ1-5, with 8 bases fitting TRBD1. The CDR3 totals 17 residues. V was pared by 5 bases and J by 7 bases, with 16 bases of the junction left unmatched. The germline V gene encodes CDR1 MNHEY and CDR2 SMNVEV (reference sequence). The CDR3 bases are TGTGCCAGCAGTCGAAGGTCACCGGGACAGGTCCTCCAGCCCCAGCATTTT. This encodes CASSRRSPGQVLQPQHF.

The chain combines TRBV6-1 with TRBJ2-7; 7 nucleotides match TRBD1. V trimming: 8 bases; J trimming: 3 bases; junction bases outside the gene matches: 13. Germline V gives CDR1 MNHNS, CDR2 SASEGT. The CDR3 is made up of 15 amino acids. CDR3 sequence (DNA): TGTGCCAGCCGGACTTCGCCGGCAGGGGGCTACGAGCAGTACTTC. It translates to CASRTSPAGGYEQYF.

This clonotype was seen only once. This rearrangement joins TRBV6-5 to TRBJ2-5; perhaps TRBD1 as D (6 bases). CDR3 length equals 15 residues. The germline CDR1 and CDR2 sequences are MNHEY and SVGAGI. Trimming removed 7 bases from V and 5 bases from J, with 20 bases in between. The CDR3 DNA is TGTGCCAGCACCTCGTCGTCAGGGGAGTATGAGACCCAGTACTTC. This encodes CASTSSSGEYETQYF.

V usage is TRBV20-1 and J usage is TRBJ2-5, with 13 bases fitting TRBD2. Trimming took 0 bases from V and 11 from J; bases not matched to a gene: 9. The CDR3 loop spans 15 amino acids. CDR1 is DFQATT and CDR2 is SNEGSKA in the germline V gene (reference sequence). The DNA of the CDR3 is TGCAGTGCTAGAGACTTCGGACTAGCGGGAGATGAGCAGTACTTC. Amino acids: CSARDFGLAGDEQYF.

V usage is TRBV9 and J usage is TRBJ2-3; possible D gene TRBD2, 5 bases. V dropped 4 bases and J dropped 0 bases, with 12 bases sitting between them. The length of the CDR3 is 15 residues. CDR1 and CDR2 from the germline V gene are SGDLS and YYNGEE. Here the CDR3 DNA reads TGTGCCAGCAGCTCGGCGGGTGATAGCACAGATACGCAGTATTTT. This translates into CASSSAGDSTDTQYF. Supplemented by reference TRBV9 and TRBJ2-3, the full variable domain reads DSGVTQTPKHLITATGQRVTLRCSPRSGDLSVYWYQQSLDQGLQFLIQYYNGEERAKGNILERFSAQQFPDLHSELNLSSLELGDSALYFCASSSAGDSTDTQYFGPGTRLTVL.

A remark on this clonotype: A much more abundant neighbour one base away suggests this may be a read error. The chain has TRBV7-2 and TRBJ2-1, with D possibly TRBD2 on 5 matching bases. Trimming cost V 1 base and J 3 bases, with 10 bases left between them. CDR3 length: 15 residues. Germline assignment: CDR1 SGHTA and CDR2 FQGNSA. The CDR3 DNA reads TGTGCCAGCAGCTTAGTGGGGAGCTACTACAATGAGCAGTTCTTC. Its translation is CASSLVGSYYNEQFF.